This T cell receptor beta chain was retrieved from a study of T cell changes during pregnancy in multiple sclerosis (dated by TCRdb to between 2018 and 2021). With regard to the full study: Changes in the T cell repertoire over the course of pregnancy were examined in this study in women with multiple sclerosis.

The library was prepared using the immunoSEQ multiplex PCR assay. Entries here come from immuneACCESS through TCRdb and include only in-frame sequences with V and J called. Some clones fail to appear in such tables; in the studies checked, an unresolved V gene covers under half of the shortfall, and the cause of the remainder is unknown. The sample yields about 56,000 clones; 70% to 90% were counted once. The top ten clones comprise 1.8% of the sample. At the junction V is shortened by 1 base and J by 3 bases, with 22 bases in between. The CDR3 has 19 amino acids, counting the end cysteine and phenylalanine. Of all the DNA, just the CDR3 is kept, 57 bases in frame from base 1. CDR1 SGDLS and CDR2 YYNGEE are derived from the germline V gene. Details on this clone: The antigen it recognizes is unknown. No base quality information exists; no much larger clone differs at one position.

The sequencing used peripheral blood, collected after pregnancy. This sequence was found in a female donor with multiple sclerosis, enrolled in a pregnancy study. The sequence joins TRBV9 to TRBJ1-4, with a weak D call of TRBD1 (6 bases match). The CDR3 protein: CASSVKDPGGGASNEKLFF. The DNA is TGTGCCAGCAGCGTAAAGGATCCCGGGGGGGGCGCATCTAATGAAAAACTGTTTTTT.